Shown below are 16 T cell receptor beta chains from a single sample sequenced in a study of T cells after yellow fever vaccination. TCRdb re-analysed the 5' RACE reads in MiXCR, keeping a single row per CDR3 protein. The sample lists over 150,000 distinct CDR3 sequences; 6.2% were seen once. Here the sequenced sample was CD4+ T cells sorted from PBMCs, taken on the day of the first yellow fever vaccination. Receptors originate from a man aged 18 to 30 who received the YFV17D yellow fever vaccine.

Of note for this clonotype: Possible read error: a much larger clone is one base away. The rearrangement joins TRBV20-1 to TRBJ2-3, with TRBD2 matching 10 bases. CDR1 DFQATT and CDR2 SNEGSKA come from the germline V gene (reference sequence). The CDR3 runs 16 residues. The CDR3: CTARGLAGALTDTQYF. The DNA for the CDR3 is TGCACTGCTAGAGGGCTAGCGGGGGCCCTCACAGATACGCAGTATTTT.

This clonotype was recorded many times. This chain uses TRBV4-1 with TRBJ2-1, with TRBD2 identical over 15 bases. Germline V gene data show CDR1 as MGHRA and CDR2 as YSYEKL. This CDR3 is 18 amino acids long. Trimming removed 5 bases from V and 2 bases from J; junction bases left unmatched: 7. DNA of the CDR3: TGCGCCAGCAGCGGGGGACTAGCGGGGGGTAACCCCTACAATGAGCAGTTCTTC. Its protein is CASSGGLAGGNPYNEQFF.

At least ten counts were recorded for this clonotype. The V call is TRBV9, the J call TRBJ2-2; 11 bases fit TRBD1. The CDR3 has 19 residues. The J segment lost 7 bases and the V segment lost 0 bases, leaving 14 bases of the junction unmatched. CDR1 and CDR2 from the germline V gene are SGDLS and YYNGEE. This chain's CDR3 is CASSVAQGTGGFRGGELFF. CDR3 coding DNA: TGTGCCAGCAGCGTAGCTCAGGGGACAGGGGGATTTCGCGGCGGGGAGCTGTTTTTT.

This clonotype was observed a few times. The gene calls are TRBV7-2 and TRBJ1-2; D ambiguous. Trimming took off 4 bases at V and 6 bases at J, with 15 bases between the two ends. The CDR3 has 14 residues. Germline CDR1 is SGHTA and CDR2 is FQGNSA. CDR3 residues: CASSSSGPLHGYTF. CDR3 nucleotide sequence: TGTGCCAGCAGCTCATCAGGACCGCTGCATGGCTACACCTTC. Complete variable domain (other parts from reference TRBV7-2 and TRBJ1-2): GAGVSQSPSNKVTEKGKDVELRCDPISGHTALYWYRQSLGQGLEFLIYFQGNSAPDKSGLPSDRFSAERTGGSVSTLTIQRTQQEDSAVYLCASSSSGPLHGYTFGSGTRLTVV.

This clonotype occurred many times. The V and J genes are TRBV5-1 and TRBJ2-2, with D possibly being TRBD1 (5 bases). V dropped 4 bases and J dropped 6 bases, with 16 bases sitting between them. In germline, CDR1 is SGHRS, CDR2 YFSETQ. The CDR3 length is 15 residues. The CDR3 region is CASSVIGVFPGELFF. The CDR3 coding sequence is TGCGCCAGCAGCGTGATAGGGGTTTTCCCCGGGGAGCTGTTTTTT. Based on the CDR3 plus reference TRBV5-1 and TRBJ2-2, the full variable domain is KAGVTQTPRYLIKTRGQQVTLSCSPISGHRSVSWYQQTPGQGLQFLFEYFSETQRNKGNFPGRFSGRQFSNSRSEMNVSTLELGDSALYLCASSVIGVFPGELFFGEGSRLTVL.

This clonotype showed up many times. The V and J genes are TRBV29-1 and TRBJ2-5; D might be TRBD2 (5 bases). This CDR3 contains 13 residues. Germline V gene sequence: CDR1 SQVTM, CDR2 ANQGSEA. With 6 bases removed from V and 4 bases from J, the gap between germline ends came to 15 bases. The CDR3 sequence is CSVQPTRVETQYF. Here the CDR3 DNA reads TGCAGCGTCCAGCCCACTAGAGTAGAGACCCAGTACTTC.

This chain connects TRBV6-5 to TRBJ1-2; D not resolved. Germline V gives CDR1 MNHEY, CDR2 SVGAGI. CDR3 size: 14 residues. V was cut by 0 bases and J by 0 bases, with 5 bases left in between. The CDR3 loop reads CASSYSLANYGYTF. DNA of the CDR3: TGTGCCAGCAGTTACTCCTTGGCTAACTATGGCTACACCTTC.

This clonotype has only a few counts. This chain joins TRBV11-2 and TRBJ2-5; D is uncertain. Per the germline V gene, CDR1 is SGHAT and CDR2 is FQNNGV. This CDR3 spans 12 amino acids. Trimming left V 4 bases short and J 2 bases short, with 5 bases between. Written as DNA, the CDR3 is TGTGCCAGCAGCTCCCAACAAGAGACCCAGTACTTC. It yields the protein CASSSQQETQYF.

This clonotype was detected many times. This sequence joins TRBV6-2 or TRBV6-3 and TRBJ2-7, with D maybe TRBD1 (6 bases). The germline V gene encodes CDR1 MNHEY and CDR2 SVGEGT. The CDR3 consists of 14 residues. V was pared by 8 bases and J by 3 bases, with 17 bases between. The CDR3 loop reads CASEQQGRGYEQYF. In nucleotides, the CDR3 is TGTGCCAGCGAGCAACAGGGCCGTGGCTACGAGCAGTACTTC.

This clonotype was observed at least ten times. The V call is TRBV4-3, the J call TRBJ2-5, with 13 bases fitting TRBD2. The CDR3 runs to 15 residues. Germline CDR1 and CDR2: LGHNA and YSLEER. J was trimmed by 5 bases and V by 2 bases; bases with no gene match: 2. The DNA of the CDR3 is TGCGCCAGCAGCCAAACTAGCGGGGGGGCCGAGACCCAGTACTTC. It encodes CASSQTSGGAETQYF.

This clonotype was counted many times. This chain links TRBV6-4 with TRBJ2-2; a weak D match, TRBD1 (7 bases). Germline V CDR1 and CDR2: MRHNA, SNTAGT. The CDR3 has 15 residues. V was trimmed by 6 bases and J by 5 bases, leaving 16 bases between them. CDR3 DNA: TGTGCCAGCAGCCTAGGGGGCGCGGGAACCGGGGAGCTGTTTTTT. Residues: CASSLGGAGTGELFF.

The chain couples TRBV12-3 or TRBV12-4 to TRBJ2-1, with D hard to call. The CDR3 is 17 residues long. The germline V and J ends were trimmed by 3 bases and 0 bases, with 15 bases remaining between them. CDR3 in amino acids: CASSFEGPSSSYNEQFF. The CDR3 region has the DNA TGTGCCAGCAGTTTCGAAGGACCATCGAGCTCCTACAATGAGCAGTTCTTC.

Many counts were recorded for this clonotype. DNA of the CDR3: TGTGCCAGCAGCCCGGGACTAGCGGGGGCGGTGAGCACAGATACGCAGTATTTT. Translating gives CASSPGLAGAVSTDTQYF. The chain links TRBV4-2 to TRBJ2-3; TRBD2 matches at 14 bases. This CDR3 has 18 residues. Unmatched junction bases numbered 6, after V lost 4 bases and J lost 0 bases. The germline V gene encodes CDR1 LGHNA and CDR2 YNFKEQ.

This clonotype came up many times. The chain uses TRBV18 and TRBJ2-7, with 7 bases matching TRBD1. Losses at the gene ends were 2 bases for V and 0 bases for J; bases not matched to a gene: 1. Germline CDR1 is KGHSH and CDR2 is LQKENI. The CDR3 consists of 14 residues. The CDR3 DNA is TGTGCCAGCTCACCATGGGACAGCTCCTACGAGCAGTACTTC. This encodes CASSPWDSSYEQYF.

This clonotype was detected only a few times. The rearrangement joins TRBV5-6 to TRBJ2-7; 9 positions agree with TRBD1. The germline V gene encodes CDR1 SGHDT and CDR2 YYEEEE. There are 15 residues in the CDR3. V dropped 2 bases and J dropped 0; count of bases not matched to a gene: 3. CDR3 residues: CASSFRQGVSYEQYV. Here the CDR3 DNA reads TGTGCCAGCAGCTTTCGACAGGGGGTCTCCTACGAGCAGTACGTC.

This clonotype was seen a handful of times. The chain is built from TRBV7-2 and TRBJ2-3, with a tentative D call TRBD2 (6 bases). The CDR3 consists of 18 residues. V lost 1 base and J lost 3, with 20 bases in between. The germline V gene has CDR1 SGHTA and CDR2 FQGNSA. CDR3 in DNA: TGTGCCAGCAGCTTAGGGCGGGGTATGGGTAGAAAAACAGATACGCAGTATTTT. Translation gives CASSLGRGMGRKTDTQYF.